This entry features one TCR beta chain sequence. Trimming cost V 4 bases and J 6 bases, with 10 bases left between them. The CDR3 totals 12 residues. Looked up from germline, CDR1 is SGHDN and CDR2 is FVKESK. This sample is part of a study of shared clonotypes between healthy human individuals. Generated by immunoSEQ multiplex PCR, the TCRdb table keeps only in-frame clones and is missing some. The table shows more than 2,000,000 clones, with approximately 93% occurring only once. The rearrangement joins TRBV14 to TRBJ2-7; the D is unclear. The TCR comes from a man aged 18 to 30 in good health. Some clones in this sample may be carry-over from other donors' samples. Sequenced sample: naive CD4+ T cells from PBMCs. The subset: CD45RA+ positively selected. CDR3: CASSRNWGEQYF. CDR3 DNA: TGTGCCAGCAGCCGTAATTGGGGCGAGCAGTACTTC. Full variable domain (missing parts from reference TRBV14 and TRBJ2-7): EAGVTQFPSHSVIEKGQTVTLRCDPISGHDNLYWYRRVMGKEIKFLLHFVKESKQDESGMPNNRFLAERTGGTYSTLKVQPAELEDSGVYFCASSRNWGEQYFGPGTRLTVT.